The 3 T cell receptor beta chains reported below all come from one sample, sequenced in a study of blood T cell repertoires in COVID-19. Repertoires were generated with immunoSEQ multiplex PCR, while TCRdb's copy carries only in-frame clones and drops some. The table records 150,000 to 200,000 clones, 88% of them present only once. Sequencing was performed on PBMCs or T cells enriched from blood (not recorded which). Receptors were obtained from a woman aged 18-35 years who had recovered from COVID-19.

The rearrangement uses TRBV5-4 and TRBJ2-3; D perhaps matches TRBD1 (5 bases). Germline V lookup: CDR1 SGHNT, CDR2 YYREEE (reference sequence). Trimming took 5 bases from V and 2 from J, leaving 12 bases between them. This CDR3 has 14 residues. The CDR3 is CASRVGVLTDTQYF. CDR3 nucleotide sequence: TGTGCCAGCAGGGTAGGGGTCCTCACAGATACGCAGTATTTT.

The chain combines TRBV27 with TRBJ1-2; TRBD1 aligns across 7 bases. This CDR3 contains 16 residues. After removal of 2 bases from V and 3 bases from J, the junction contained 9 bases not matched to a gene. Germline CDR1 is MNHEY and CDR2 is SMNVEV (reference sequence). This CDR3 is CASSLQGVSPYYGYTF. DNA of the CDR3: TGTGCCAGCAGTTTACAGGGGGTCTCCCCGTACTATGGCTACACCTTC.

The V gene is TRBV18, the J gene TRBJ1-1; D remains ambiguous. V was trimmed by 5 bases and J by 1 base, leaving 11 bases between them. Germline lookup yields CDR1 KGHSH and CDR2 LQKENI. This CDR3 is built from 14 residues. CDR3 loop: CASSAGRRNTEAFF. Here the CDR3 DNA reads TGTGCCAGCTCAGCCGGTCGGAGGAACACTGAAGCTTTCTTT.